The source of this T cell receptor (beta chain) is a study of CD8 T cells in ankylosing spondylitis. 5'-RACE, quantitative and with molecular barcodes, yielded the TCR beta libraries. TCRdb reprocessed the 5' RACE reads with MiXCR, giving one entry per CDR3 protein. The table has 700,000 to 850,000 distinct CDR3 sequences, about 10% seen once. The germline gives CDR1 LNHDA, CDR2 SQIVND (reference sequence). The CDR3 has 15 amino acids. Trimming cost V 5 bases and J 2 bases, with 13 bases left between them. This clonotype has only a few counts. Its antigen is unidentified. Whole-study results and caveats: Fewer than 10 highly homologous variants made up a TCR beta motif that seemed to typify ankylosing spondylitis blood. As reported, disease-linked clones showed significant enrichment in matched ankylosing spondylitis synovial fluid.

Material: blood, either unsorted or a sorted T cell fraction (not recorded which). The V gene is TRBV19, the J gene TRBJ1-5; D call uncertain. The source of this sequence is a male donor with ankylosing spondylitis. The CDR3 nucleotides are TGTGCCAGTAGTCCAGACATCTTTCGCAATCAGCCCCAGCATTTT. Its translation is CASSPDIFRNQPQHF. The whole variable domain, filled in from reference TRBV19 and TRBJ1-5, reads DGGITQSPKYLFRKEGQNVTLSCEQNLNHDAMYWYRQDPGQGLRLIYYSQIVNDFQKGDIAEGYSVSREKKESFPLTVTSAQKNPTAFYLCASSPDIFRNQPQHFGDGTRLSIL.